A selection of T cell receptor beta chains follows, all from one sample in a study of early T cells in non-severe SARS-CoV-2 infection. In TCRdb, the 5' RACE reads were re-called with MiXCR into one record per CDR3 protein. The sample has nearly 80,000 distinct CDR3 sequences; 10% to 15% are singletons. The sequenced material came from whole blood. The receptors here all came from an adult who was a healthcare worker with PCR-confirmed SARS-CoV-2 infection or an uninfected control (not recorded which). CDR3s include the opening cysteine and the closing phenylalanine or tryptophan.

>TRBV28|TRBJ2-7
CASRSSGGTYEQYF
>TRBV5-1|TRBJ1-6
CASRPPDRSNSPLHF
>TRBV6-2/TRBV6-3|TRBJ2-7
CASSFGQTYEQYF
>TRBV20-1|TRBJ2-5
CSARLGAASGRTNRETQYF
>TRBV20-1|TRBJ1-5
CSAPEVMANQPQHF
>TRBV4-3|TRBJ2-7
CASSQGAGDYEQYF
>TRBV7-8|TRBJ1-1
CASSSHPGTGNTEAFF
>TRBV5-4|TRBJ1-1
CASSFGLMNTEAFF
>TRBV7-9|TRBJ2-3
CASSTRRGPSTDTQYF
>TRBV11-2|TRBJ1-2
CASSWDSGYGYTF
>TRBV12-3/TRBV12-4|TRBJ1-6
CASSLSPTPRVYNSPLHF
>TRBV5-6|TRBJ1-4
CASSLAVRNEKLFF
>TRBV28|TRBJ1-2
CASSLPSTGNYGYTF
>TRBV5-1|TRBJ2-1
CASSSTTGGYNEQFF
>TRBV6-2/TRBV6-3|TRBJ2-7
CASEEGQGPYEQYF
>TRBV6-2/TRBV6-3|TRBJ2-5
CASSQNSQETQYF
>TRBV6-6|TRBJ2-5
CASSYVRGGDQETQYF
>TRBV28|TRBJ2-5
CASSLLGLERVGRTQYF
>TRBV20-1|TRBJ1-2
CSAMAGGDREGGYTF
>TRBV28|TRBJ1-4
CASSSPGQPEKLFF
>TRBV4-2|TRBJ1-2
CASSQDGTGGAGYTF
>TRBV6-5|TRBJ2-3
CASSYSAGQDTQYF
>TRBV24-1|TRBJ2-2
CATSVMDSTNTGELFF
>TRBV4-3|TRBJ1-1
CASSLHSGGRTEAFF
>TRBV20-1|TRBJ1-6
CSAALIRGDNSPLHF
>TRBV9|TRBJ1-5
CASSVGASNQPQHF
>TRBV7-2|TRBJ2-6
CASSLVGGTGANVMTF
>TRBV29-1|TRBJ2-6
CSVGGTIGANVLTF
>TRBV7-2|TRBJ2-6
CASSYRLGANVLTF
>TRBV20-1|TRBJ2-3
CSAYNTGEEDTQYF
>TRBV7-9|TRBJ1-1
CASSPYPGTEAFF
>TRBV6-2/TRBV6-3|TRBJ2-5
CASSYLQREGRETQYF
>TRBV27|TRBJ1-1
CASSLSHRDRETEAFF
>TRBV2|TRBJ2-1
CASTQLAGEGNEQFF
>TRBV18|TRBJ1-5
CAGSEQVHEPQHF
>TRBV27|TRBJ2-5
CASSLTGGTGRQETQYF
>TRBV27|TRBJ2-1
CASSYRGPYNEQFF
>TRBV18|TRBJ1-4
CASSPQQGAGANEKLFF
>TRBV6-2/TRBV6-3|TRBJ2-7
CASASRGSYEQYF
>TRBV29-1|TRBJ2-1
CSVEDRGPYNEQFF
>TRBV11-2|TRBJ1-1
CASSGRQQNTEAFF
>TRBV11-2|TRBJ2-7
CASSLEDRGTYEQYF
>TRBV18|TRBJ1-1
CASSLSMGGNPEAFF
>TRBV28|TRBJ2-7
CASGGGYEQYF
>TRBV6-5|TRBJ2-7
CASSYSFSGRGEQYF
>TRBV4-3|TRBJ2-7
CASSQDRSPYEQYF
>TRBV7-9|TRBJ2-7
CASSPSGTGTREQYF
>TRBV3-1|TRBJ1-3
CASSQGATGSGNTIYF
>TRBV12-3/TRBV12-4|TRBJ1-1
CASRGDKMNTEAFF
>TRBV6-4|TRBJ2-3
CASSVLGASDTQYF
>TRBV6-2/TRBV6-3|TRBJ2-6
CASTGANVLTF